These 20 T cell receptor beta chains originate from one sample sequenced in a study of blood T cell repertoires in COVID-19 (dated by TCRdb to the early 2020s). The protocol used for the library was the immunoSEQ multiplex PCR assay. TCRdb took over this immuneACCESS table, retaining in-frame rearrangements with V and J assigned. Such tables are incomplete; in checked studies, under half of the missing clones stem from an unresolved V gene, and the remainder is unexplained. The sample data list 110,000 to 150,000 clones, and around 86% of these were observed just once. Together, the top ten hold roughly 4% of the sample. The sample was PBMCs or T cells enriched from blood (not recorded which). These TCRs come from a man in his fifties or sixties who had recovered from COVID-19.

V is TRBV28 and J is TRBJ1-5; D unresolved. Between the trimmed V and J ends, which lost 6 bases and 9 bases, there was a span of 18 bases. Germline CDR1 MDHEN, CDR2 SYDVKM. This CDR3 is built from 14 residues. The CDR3 DNA is TGTGCCAGCAGATTAGGGCAGCTGGTGAGGCCCCAGCATTTT. Translated, it gives CASRLGQLVRPQHF.

The genes are TRBV11-2 and TRBJ1-2; no firm D call. The germline V and J ends were trimmed by 1 base and 0 bases, with 15 bases remaining between them. CDR3 size: 17 residues. CDR1 SGHAT and CDR2 FQNNGV come from the germline V gene. CDR3 coding DNA: TGTGCCAGCAGCTTAGGTTGGCGGGCAGACACTAACTATGGCTACACCTTC. Translation: CASSLGWRADTNYGYTF.

The V gene is TRBV9, the J gene TRBJ2-7, with TRBD1 matching 11 bases. Germline V gives CDR1 SGDLS, CDR2 YYNGEE. V was clipped by 4 bases and J by 7 bases; unmatched bases: 7. The CDR3 loop spans 14 amino acids. This CDR3 is CASSIGTGGYEQYF. The CDR3 DNA follows: TGTGCCAGCAGCATCGGGACAGGGGGGTATGAGCAGTACTTC. The full variable domain, with the rest looked up from reference TRBV9 and TRBJ2-7, is DSGVTQTPKHLITATGQRVTLRCSPRSGDLSVYWYQQSLDQGLQFLIQYYNGEERAKGNILERFSAQQFPDLHSELNLSSLELGDSALYFCASSIGTGGYEQYFGPGTRLTVT.

The chain links TRBV15 to TRBJ2-7; D perhaps matches TRBD1 (6 bases). The V end was cut by 0 bases, the J end by 2 bases, with 11 bases between. There are 15 residues in the CDR3. The germline CDR1 and CDR2 sequences are LNHNV and YYDKDF (reference sequence). The CDR3 loop reads CATSRDWKGAYEQYF. Written as DNA, the CDR3 is TGTGCCACCAGCAGAGATTGGAAGGGGGCCTACGAGCAGTACTTC.

The rearrangement joins TRBV11-2 to TRBJ2-2; TRBD1 matches at 7 bases. The CDR3 length is 13 residues. CDR1 and CDR2 from the germline V gene are SGHAT and FQNNGV. V was pared by 4 bases and J by 9 bases, with 5 bases of the junction left unmatched. CDR3 in amino acids: CASSSYRGRELFF. Here the CDR3 DNA reads TGTGCCAGCAGCTCGTACAGGGGCCGGGAGCTGTTTTTT.

The chain joins TRBV10-3 to TRBJ2-1, with 8 nucleotides matching TRBD2. Looked up from germline, CDR1 is ENHRY and CDR2 is SYGVKD. This CDR3 has 16 residues. The junction had 7 bases not matched to a gene; V was cut back by 0 bases and J by 6 bases. The CDR3 loop is CAISESWGLGANEQFF. The CDR3, as DNA: TGTGCCATCAGTGAGTCGTGGGGACTAGGGGCCAATGAGCAGTTCTTC.

The genes are TRBV20-1 and TRBJ2-3, with 12 bases that match TRBD2. CDR3 length equals 16 residues. V lost 3 bases to trimming and J lost 3 bases; unmatched junction nucleotides: 7. Germline CDR1 is DFQATT and CDR2 is SNEGSKA (reference sequence). CDR3 sequence (DNA): TGCAGTGCTAGTTTGCTAGCGGGAGGGCGGACAGATACGCAGTATTTT. Its translation: CSASLLAGGRTDTQYF.

This chain links TRBV3-1 (or the pseudogene TRBV3-2) with TRBJ2-3, with D unresolved. The CDR3 covers 13 residues. Germline CDR1 reads LGHDT; CDR2 reads YNNKEL (reference sequence). The V end was cut by 1 base, the J end by 7 bases, with 9 bases between. The CDR3 loop reads CASSQGILNTQYF. The CDR3, as DNA: TGTGCCAGCAGCCAAGGTATCCTAAATACGCAGTATTTT.

The chain recombines TRBV5-1 with TRBJ1-6; D possibly corresponds to TRBD1 (6 bases). Per germline, CDR1 SGHRS and CDR2 YFSETQ. This CDR3 has 15 amino acids. V lost 0 bases and J lost 7, with 11 bases in between. CDR3 coding DNA: TGCGCCAGCAGCTTGGCCACGGACAGAAATTCACCCCTCCACTTT. Its translation is CASSLATDRNSPLHF.

The rearrangement links TRBV11-1 to TRBJ1-2, with D possibly matching TRBD1 (6 bases). The V end was cut by 0 bases, the J end by 7 bases, with 12 bases between. CDR1 SGHAT and CDR2 FQDESV come from the germline V gene (reference sequence). This CDR3 has 14 amino acids. This chain's CDR3 is CASSLATGWRGYTF. The CDR3 DNA follows: TGTGCCAGCAGCTTAGCCACAGGGTGGCGTGGCTACACCTTC.

This clone was recorded once. V usage is TRBV9 and J usage is TRBJ1-3; no clear D gene. V was trimmed by 4 bases and J by 0 bases, leaving 17 bases between them. This CDR3 region has 17 residues. CDR1 SGDLS and CDR2 YYNGEE come from the germline V gene. The CDR3 nucleotides are TGTGCCAGCAGCCCCACTCCCCCGGGAAACTCTGGAAACACCATATATTTT. This gives the protein CASSPTPPGNSGNTIYF.

The V gene is TRBV13, the J gene TRBJ2-3, with 8 bases aligning to TRBD2. V was clipped by 5 bases and J by 0 bases; unmatched bases: 16. Germline V CDR1 and CDR2: PRHDT, FYEKMQ (reference sequence). The CDR3 spans 19 residues. The CDR3 protein is CASSLFLAGGITSTDTQYF. The CDR3 bases are TGTGCCAGCAGCCTCTTCCTAGCGGGCGGAATTACTAGCACAGATACGCAGTATTTT.

The CDR3 sequence: CASSFDPWGVQETQYF. DNA of the CDR3: TGTGCCAGCAGTTTCGATCCTTGGGGGGTCCAAGAGACCCAGTACTTC. The chain employs TRBV27 and TRBJ2-5; maybe TRBD2 (6 bases). Germline assignment: CDR1 MNHEY and CDR2 SMNVEV (reference sequence). V gave up 3 bases and J gave up 1 base, with 15 bases separating them. The length of the CDR3 is 16 residues.

This rearrangement joins TRBV5-1 to TRBJ2-4; D possibly corresponds to TRBD2 (5 bases). CDR1 and CDR2 (germline): SGHRS, YFSETQ. With 2 bases removed from V and 4 bases from J, the gap between germline ends came to 10 bases. The length of the CDR3 is 14 residues. This chain's CDR3 is CASSLGAEKNIQYF. CDR3 coding DNA: TGCGCCAGCAGCTTAGGAGCGGAAAAAAACATTCAGTACTTC. Drawing the rest from reference TRBV5-1 and TRBJ2-4, the complete variable domain is KAGVTQTPRYLIKTRGQQVTLSCSPISGHRSVSWYQQTPGQGLQFLFEYFSETQRNKGNFPGRFSGRQFSNSRSEMNVSTLELGDSALYLCASSLGAEKNIQYFGAGTRLSVL.

This clone was detected only once. V gene TRBV7-9 combines with J gene TRBJ2-5; 7 nucleotides match TRBD1. With V trimmed by 11 bases and J by 7 bases, 10 bases remained unmatched. This CDR3 contains 12 residues. Germline CDR1 reads SEHNR; CDR2 reads FQNEAQ (reference sequence). For the CDR3, the DNA is TGTGCCGCTGGGGGACAGTTCGGGACCCAGTACTTC. It translates to CAAGGQFGTQYF.

The chain links TRBV18 to TRBJ1-2, with 10 nucleotides matching TRBD1. Losses at the gene ends were 3 bases for V and 7 bases for J; bases not matched to a gene: 11. The CDR3 loop spans 16 amino acids. Germline loops: CDR1 KGHSH, CDR2 LQKENI. The CDR3 region is CASSPGQGSIKGGYTF. For the CDR3, the DNA is TGTGCCAGCTCACCGGGACAGGGGAGTATCAAAGGTGGCTACACCTTC.

The gene calls are TRBV7-8 and TRBJ1-6, with unresolved D. Germline V gene data show CDR1 as SGHVS and CDR2 as FQNEAQ. This CDR3 has 17 amino acids. With 5 bases removed from V and 10 bases from J, the gap between germline ends came to 24 bases. This CDR3 is CASSPLNFPGDGSPLHF. DNA for the CDR3: TGTGCCAGCAGCCCCCTGAATTTTCCGGGAGATGGATCACCCCTCCACTTT. The variable domain in full, completed from reference TRBV7-8 and TRBJ1-6, reads GAGVSQSPRYKVAKRGQDVALRCDPISGHVSLFWYQQALGQGPEFLTYFQNEAQLDKSGLPSDRFFAERPEGSVSTLKIQRTQQEDSAVYLCASSPLNFPGDGSPLHFGNGTRLTVT.

This rearrangement joins TRBV5-4 to TRBJ1-1; possibly TRBD1 for D (5 bases). Per germline, CDR1 SGHNT and CDR2 YYREEE (reference sequence). The CDR3 has 16 amino acids. The V and J ends lost 4 bases and 5 bases respectively, with 21 bases between them. CDR3 coding DNA: TGTGCCAGCAGCCCGGGGGGTTCGGGGCCACGGACTGAAGCTTTCTTT. This encodes CASSPGGSGPRTEAFF.

The chain employs TRBV19 and TRBJ2-2; D may be TRBD1 (6 bases). V lost 4 bases, J lost 3 bases, and 12 bases lay in between. This CDR3 has 15 amino acids. Germline V CDR1 and CDR2: LNHDA, SQIVND (reference sequence). The CDR3 DNA sequence: TGTGCCAGTAGTACCCCCGGACAGTACACCGGGGAGCTGTTTTTT. It translates to CASSTPGQYTGELFF.

The chain links TRBV27 to TRBJ1-6; D is unresolved. The length of the CDR3 is 13 residues. Germline V gene sequence: CDR1 MNHEY, CDR2 SMNVEV (reference sequence). V lost 6 bases and J 10 bases, leaving 13 bases between the germline ends. CDR3 region: CASSLNGISPLHF. The CDR3 bases are TGTGCCAGCAGCCTTAATGGCATCTCACCCCTCCACTTT.